The 13 T cell receptor beta chains below all came from one sample that was sequenced in a study of T cell repertoires in cytomegalovirus infection. The antigens for these receptors are not known. TCRdb processed the reads anew with MiXCR; each CDR3 protein has one entry. The sample holds fewer than 650,000 distinct CDR3 sequences; roughly 42% are singletons and the top ten take 48%. The source material was cultured PBMCs, sampled from culture after CMV antigen stimulation. These TCRs come from a human donor in good health (CMV status not recorded). Some clones in this sample may be carry-over from other donors' samples.

J is TRBJ2-3 and V is TRBV12-5; weak D call: TRBD2 (5 bases). V lost 5 bases and J lost 5, with 5 bases in between. In germline, CDR1 is LGHNT, CDR2 FRNRAP. The CDR3 has 11 residues. As DNA, the CDR3 is TGTGCTAGTGGTCGGGGAGATACGCAGTATTTT. Protein product: CASGRGDTQYF.

This clonotype was found a few times. In DNA, the CDR3 is TGTGCCAGCAGCGCTCAACAGGGAGGGGCAGATACGCAGTATTTT. Protein: CASSAQQGGADTQYF. V is TRBV7-6 and J is TRBJ2-3, with D possibly being TRBD2 (7 bases). Germline lookup yields CDR1 SGHVS and CDR2 FNYEAQ. V was pared by 5 bases and J by 4 bases, with 16 bases between. The CDR3 covers 15 residues.

This clonotype was found a few times. The chain joins TRBV24-1 to TRBJ2-2; 12 bases are shared with TRBD2. Germline loops: CDR1 KGHDR, CDR2 SFDVKD. The V gene end was trimmed by 3 bases and the J gene end by 6 bases; junction bases not matched to a gene: 10. The CDR3 loop spans 18 amino acids. CDR3 amino acids: CATSDPRTSGERAGELFF. Here the CDR3 DNA reads TGTGCCACCAGTGATCCACGGACTAGCGGGGAAAGGGCCGGGGAGCTGTTTTTT.

This clonotype was seen only a few times. The rearrangement uses TRBV7-7 and TRBJ1-4; 9 positions agree with TRBD1. Trimming removed 3 bases from V and 0 bases from J; junction bases left unmatched: 11. This CDR3 contains 19 residues. Germline-derived CDR1 and CDR2 are SSHAT and FNYEAQ (reference sequence). The CDR3 DNA reads as TGTGCCAGCAGCTTGGAGGACAGGGGAGGGGCTGCAACTAATGAAAAACTGTTTTTT. Encoded protein: CASSLEDRGGAATNEKLFF.

V gene TRBV3-1 combines with J gene TRBJ2-3, with 7 bases identical to TRBD2. CDR3 length equals 15 residues. CDR1 and CDR2 from the germline V gene are LGHDT and YNNKEL (reference sequence). V dropped 3 bases and J dropped 1; count of bases not matched to a gene: 4. CDR3 DNA: TGTGCCAGCAGCCATGCAAGCGGGGGCACAGATACGCAGTATTTT. It yields the protein CASSHASGGTDTQYF.

The chain carries TRBV20-1 and TRBJ1-3; 9 positions agree with TRBD1. With V trimmed by 0 bases and J by 1 base, 10 bases remained unmatched. Germline V CDR1 and CDR2: DFQATT, SNEGSKA (reference sequence). This CDR3 comprises 18 residues. The CDR3: CSARDRAGGTGSGNTIYF. The CDR3 DNA reads TGCAGTGCTAGAGATCGGGCGGGCGGGACAGGGTCTGGAAACACCATATATTTT.

The chain has TRBV18 and TRBJ1-5; TRBD1 is a possible D gene (5 bases). The V gene's germline CDR1 is KGHSH and CDR2 LQKENI. The CDR3 loop spans 15 amino acids. Between the trimmed V and J ends, which lost 3 bases and 7 bases, there was a span of 16 bases. The CDR3 coding sequence is TGTGCCAGCTCACCTTTCGCAGGGAGGGACCAGCCCCAGCATTTT. Protein product: CASSPFAGRDQPQHF.

This clonotype has just a few counts. The chain combines TRBV7-2 with TRBJ2-1; D possibly corresponds to TRBD1 (6 bases). The CDR3 consists of 16 residues. Germline-derived CDR1 and CDR2 are SGHTA and FQGNSA. With 7 bases removed from V and 3 bases from J, the gap between germline ends came to 19 bases. CDR3 in DNA: TGTGCCAGCACCCTAAAGGGGAAAGGGGGCTACAATGAGCAGTTCTTC. It encodes CASTLKGKGGYNEQFF.

This clonotype has more than one count but fewer than ten. The chain links TRBV7-2 to TRBJ1-6; D is unclear. The CDR3 sequence is 15 residues long. Trimming cost V 2 bases and J 8 bases, with 13 bases left between them. In germline, CDR1 is SGHTA, CDR2 FQGNSA. The CDR3 is CASSLKGKADSPLHF. Written as DNA, the CDR3 is TGTGCCAGCAGCTTAAAGGGAAAGGCAGATTCACCCCTCCACTTT.

This clonotype was seen a handful of times. The chain is built from TRBV6-1 and TRBJ2-3; D uncertain. The germline V gene encodes CDR1 MNHNS and CDR2 SASEGT. The length of the CDR3 is 14 residues. V was trimmed by 0 bases and J by 4 bases, leaving 8 bases between them. The CDR3 DNA reads as TGTGCCAGCAGTGAAGCAACTACACCAGATACGCAGTATTTT. It is translated as CASSEATTPDTQYF.

The chain carries TRBV19 and TRBJ2-4, with 7 positions matching TRBD1. Losses at the gene ends were 4 bases for V and 7 bases for J; bases not matched to a gene: 10. Germline V CDR1 and CDR2: LNHDA, SQIVND (reference sequence). This CDR3 is built from 15 residues. CDR3 loop: CASSTYPDRDNIQYF. Here the CDR3 DNA reads TGTGCCAGTAGTACTTACCCCGACAGGGACAACATTCAGTACTTC.

The chain links TRBV5-6 to TRBJ2-7, with D unclear. The CDR3 sequence is 13 residues long. With 3 bases removed from V and 7 bases from J, the gap between germline ends came to 14 bases. Germline V gene sequence: CDR1 SGHDT, CDR2 YYEEEE. In DNA form, the CDR3 reads TGTGCCAGCAGCTCTGTCTCGTGGAGAGAGCAGTACTTC. This codes for CASSSVSWREQYF.

The chain links TRBV11-2 to TRBJ2-1; 12 bases map to TRBD2. The J segment lost 10 bases and the V segment lost 6 bases, leaving 10 bases of the junction unmatched. Germline loops: CDR1 SGHAT, CDR2 FQNNGV. The CDR3 has 15 residues. The chain's CDR3 is CASSPLAGGPREQFF. CDR3 nucleotides: TGTGCCAGCAGTCCTCTAGCGGGGGGGCCAAGGGAGCAGTTCTTC.